The clone carrying this T cell receptor (beta chain) has at least ten counts. The data were obtained in a study of shared clonotypes between healthy human individuals. The test was conducted at deep level. DNA from unsorted PBMC was sequenced on ten immunoSEQ deep assay plates. As processed by the authors: ImmunoSEQ sequences covered only the junction and lacked quality scores; filtering therefore differed. This table comes from immunoSEQ multiplex PCR, and its TCRdb copy is limited to in-frame clones, with some not included. Clonal size and the V and J genes are those of that table, whereas D and trimming came from the DNA. The data show some 510,000 clones, more than 65% seen once. V lost 7 bases and J lost 6; bases outside the gene matches: 2. CDR1 and CDR2 (germline): SNHLY, FYNNEI. This CDR3 is 11 amino acids long.

The V gene is TRBV2, the J gene TRBJ2-7; 8 nucleotides line up with TRBD1. This sequence was found in a woman in her thirties or forties in good health. Some clones in this sample may be carry-over from other donors' samples. Sequencing was carried out using PBMCs. In nucleotides, the CDR3 is TGTGCCAGCATCCAGGGGGCCGAGCAGTACTTC. Translating it yields CASIQGAEQYF.